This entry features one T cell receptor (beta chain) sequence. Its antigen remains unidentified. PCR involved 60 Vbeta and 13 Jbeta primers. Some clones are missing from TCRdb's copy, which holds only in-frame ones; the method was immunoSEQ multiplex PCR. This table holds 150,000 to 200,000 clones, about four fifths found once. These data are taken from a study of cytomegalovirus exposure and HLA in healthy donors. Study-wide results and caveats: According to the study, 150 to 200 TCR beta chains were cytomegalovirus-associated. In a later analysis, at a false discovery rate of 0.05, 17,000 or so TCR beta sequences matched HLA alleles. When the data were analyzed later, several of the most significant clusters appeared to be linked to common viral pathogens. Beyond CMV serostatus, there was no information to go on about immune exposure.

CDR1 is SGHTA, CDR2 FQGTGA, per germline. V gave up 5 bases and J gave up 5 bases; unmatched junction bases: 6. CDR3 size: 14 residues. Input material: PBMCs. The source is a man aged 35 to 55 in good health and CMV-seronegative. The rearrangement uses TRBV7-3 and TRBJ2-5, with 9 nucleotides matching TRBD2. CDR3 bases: TGTGCCAGCAGCCGTAGCGGGAGAGGGGAGACCCAGTACTTC. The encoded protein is CASSRSGRGETQYF.